These 18 T cell receptor beta chains share one sample of origin, sequenced in a study of blood T cell repertoires in COVID-19. Sequencing used immunoSEQ multiplex PCR; TCRdb keeps in-frame clones, though not all of them. The sample has 39,000 or so clones, around 85% seen once. Source material: peripheral blood. The receptor source for this set is a man aged 35 to 55 with active or convalescent COVID-19.

In its sample, this clone was seen once. V usage is TRBV6-4 and J usage is TRBJ2-2, with D perhaps TRBD2 (6 bases). This CDR3 is built from 14 residues. The V end was cut by 6 bases, the J end by 6 bases, with 14 bases between. Germline V gives CDR1 MRHNA, CDR2 SNTAGT. CDR3 residues: CASSPLREAGELFF. Written as DNA, the CDR3 is TGTGCCAGCAGCCCCTTGAGGGAGGCCGGGGAGCTGTTTTTT.

CDR3 amino acids: CASSQGGYYGYTF. CDR3 DNA: TGTGCCAGCAGCCAAGGAGGGTACTATGGCTACACCTTC. This chain joins TRBV3-1 (or the pseudogene TRBV3-2) and TRBJ1-2; no clear D. Trimming cost V 1 base and J 3 bases, with 6 bases left between them. Per the germline V gene, CDR1 is LGHDT and CDR2 is YNNKEL (reference sequence). The CDR3 is 13 residues long.

The chain recombines TRBV11-2 with TRBJ2-5, with D possibly TRBD1 on 5 matching bases. The CDR3 contains 13 residues. Trimming removed 6 bases at V and 4 bases at J, with 12 bases between. Germline lookup yields CDR1 SGHAT and CDR2 FQNNGV. CDR3 nucleotide sequence: TGTGCCAGCAGTCCACGAGACAGAGAGACCCAGTACTTC. Its protein product is CASSPRDRETQYF.

This sequence joins TRBV4-1 and TRBJ2-3, with no clear D. From germline, CDR1 is MGHRA and CDR2 YSYEKL. The CDR3 loop spans 12 amino acids. Trimming took off 1 base at V and 10 bases at J, with 9 bases between the two ends. CDR3: CASSQAGSPQYF. CDR3 in DNA: TGCGCCAGCAGCCAAGCAGGTAGTCCGCAGTATTTT.

DNA for the CDR3: TGTGCCAGCTCACCCGACAGGTCTTCTGAAAAACTGTTTTTT. Translating it yields CASSPDRSSEKLFF. This chain joins TRBV18 and TRBJ1-4; tentatively, D is TRBD1 (6 bases). The germline V and J ends were trimmed by 3 bases and 7 bases, with 12 bases remaining between them. This CDR3 spans 14 amino acids. Germline CDR1 is KGHSH and CDR2 is LQKENI. The variable domain in full, completed from reference TRBV18 and TRBJ1-4, reads NAGVMQNPRHLVRRRGQEARLRCSPMKGHSHVYWYRQLPEEGLKFMVYLQKENIIDESGMPKERFSAEFPKEGPSILRIQQVVRGDSAAYFCASSPDRSSEKLFFGSGTQLSVL.

The chain links TRBV23-1 to TRBJ2-3, with D perhaps TRBD1 (6 bases). TRBV23-1 is an ORF, and what it does is uncertain. V gave up 2 bases and J gave up 4 bases, with 13 bases separating them. The CDR3 has 15 residues. CDR3: CASSQRGCPPDTQYF. Written as DNA, the CDR3 is TGCGCCAGCAGTCAAAGGGGGTGCCCCCCAGATACGCAGTATTTT.

This clone was seen at least ten times. V usage is TRBV4-1 and J usage is TRBJ1-1; possible D gene TRBD1, 5 bases. Between the trimmed V and J ends, which lost 4 bases and 0 bases, there was a span of 24 bases. The germline V gene has CDR1 MGHRA and CDR2 YSYEKL. The CDR3 sequence is 19 residues long. The CDR3 nucleotides read TGCGCCAGCAGCCGCCCCAGGGAGGAGGCCGACCGTTTGAACACTGAAGCTTTCTTT. This sequence encodes CASSRPREEADRLNTEAFF.

The chain uses TRBV2 and TRBJ2-1; 9 nucleotides line up with TRBD2. This CDR3 is 15 amino acids long. Trimming took 4 bases from V and 6 from J; bases not matched to a gene: 7. Looked up from germline, CDR1 is SNHLY and CDR2 is FYNNEI. DNA of the CDR3: TGTGCCAGCAGTGTTCCGGGACTAGCTTCCAATGAGCAGTTCTTC. Amino acids: CASSVPGLASNEQFF.

V usage is TRBV5-4 and J usage is TRBJ2-7; a possible D gene is TRBD1 (6 bases). The CDR3 consists of 14 residues. Germline V gene data show CDR1 as SGHNT and CDR2 as YYREEE (reference sequence). V was pared by 4 bases and J by 0 bases, with 11 bases between. The CDR3 is CASSPQGTSYEQYF. The CDR3 region has the DNA TGTGCCAGCAGCCCCCAGGGGACCTCCTACGAGCAGTACTTC.

The chain recombines TRBV6-5 with TRBJ1-5; D uncertain. CDR1 is MNHEY and CDR2 is SVGAGI in the germline V gene. Trimming removed 5 bases from V and 6 bases from J, with 11 bases in between. The CDR3 consists of 13 residues. The CDR3: CASSRTESQPQHF. The CDR3 DNA follows: TGTGCCAGCAGTCGTACAGAATCTCAGCCCCAGCATTTT.

In this sample, this clone turned up once. Mismatch with germline at one junction end may stem from a read error. The V and J genes are TRBV6-6 and TRBJ2-1, with D hard to call. The CDR3 is 12 residues long. CDR1 MNHNY and CDR2 SVGAGI come from the germline V gene (reference sequence). CDR3 DNA sequence: TGTGCCAGCAGTTACGACAACAATGCGCAGTTCTTC. Residues: CASSYDNNAQFF.

The chain is built from TRBV9 and TRBJ2-2, with TRBD2 identical over 8 bases. V lost 5 bases, J lost 1 base, and 7 bases stayed unmatched. This CDR3 comprises 16 residues. Germline CDR1 reads SGDLS; CDR2 reads YYNGEE. For the CDR3, the DNA is TGTGCCAGCAGTCCTCCGGGACTAGGGAACACCGGGGAGCTGTTTTTT. Protein product: CASSPPGLGNTGELFF.

This chain connects TRBV4-3 to TRBJ1-4; possible D gene TRBD1, 6 bases. This CDR3 contains 17 residues. Germline-derived CDR1 and CDR2 are LGHNA and YSLEER. Trimming cost V 3 bases and J 3 bases, with 17 bases left between them. CDR3 bases: TGCGCCAGCAGCCAGTTATACAGGGTGTTGCCTAATGAAAAACTGTTTTTT. As protein: CASSQLYRVLPNEKLFF.

The chain employs TRBV7-8 and TRBJ2-1, with a tentative D call TRBD1 (6 bases). The germline V gene encodes CDR1 SGHVS and CDR2 FQNEAQ. This CDR3 region has 15 residues. V lost 7 bases and J lost 2, with 15 bases in between. CDR3 DNA sequence: TGTGCCAGCACCATACACAGGGTGGCCTACAATGAGCAGTTCTTC. Translated, it gives CASTIHRVAYNEQFF.

This clone was seen only a few times. The gene calls are TRBV7-2 and TRBJ2-3, with TRBD2 matching over 8 bases. CDR3 length: 16 amino acids. Germline trimming cut 3 bases from V and 1 base from J; bases unmatched to any gene: 6. The germline V gene has CDR1 SGHTA and CDR2 FQGNSA. For the CDR3, the DNA is TGTGCCAGCAGCTTCAGAGCGGGGGCCGGCACAGATACGCAGTATTTT. Residues: CASSFRAGAGTDTQYF.

The rearrangement links TRBV10-3 to TRBJ1-1; 8 nucleotides agree with TRBD1. V lost 10 bases to trimming and J lost 0 bases; unmatched junction nucleotides: 7. This CDR3 region has 14 residues. CDR1 is ENHRY, CDR2 SYGVKD, per germline. This chain's CDR3 is CATRAGGMNTEAFF. DNA of the CDR3: TGTGCCACCAGGGCAGGGGGCATGAACACTGAAGCTTTCTTT.

The rearrangement links TRBV5-4 to TRBJ2-3; D not certain. Germline CDR1 reads SGHNT; CDR2 reads YYREEE (reference sequence). CDR3 length equals 16 residues. Trimming took off 4 bases at V and 3 bases at J, with 18 bases between the two ends. DNA for the CDR3: TGTGCCAGCAGCAGGAAACAGAGTCCTATTACAGATACGCAGTATTTT. Its protein product is CASSRKQSPITDTQYF. Full variable domain (remainder filled in from reference TRBV5-4 and TRBJ2-3): ETGVTQSPTHLIKTRGQQVTLRCSSQSGHNTVSWYQQALGQGPQFIFQYYREEENGRGNFPPRFSGLQFPNYSSELNVNALELDDSALYLCASSRKQSPITDTQYFGPGTRLTVL.

The V gene is TRBV29-1, the J gene TRBJ2-7; D is possibly TRBD1 (5 bases). Germline CDR1 SQVTM, CDR2 ANQGSEA. Deletions cut 7 bases from V and 2 bases from J, with 9 bases between. The CDR3 is made up of 11 amino acids. CDR3: CSADSPYEQYF. The DNA of the CDR3 is TGCAGCGCAGACAGCCCCTACGAGCAGTACTTC.